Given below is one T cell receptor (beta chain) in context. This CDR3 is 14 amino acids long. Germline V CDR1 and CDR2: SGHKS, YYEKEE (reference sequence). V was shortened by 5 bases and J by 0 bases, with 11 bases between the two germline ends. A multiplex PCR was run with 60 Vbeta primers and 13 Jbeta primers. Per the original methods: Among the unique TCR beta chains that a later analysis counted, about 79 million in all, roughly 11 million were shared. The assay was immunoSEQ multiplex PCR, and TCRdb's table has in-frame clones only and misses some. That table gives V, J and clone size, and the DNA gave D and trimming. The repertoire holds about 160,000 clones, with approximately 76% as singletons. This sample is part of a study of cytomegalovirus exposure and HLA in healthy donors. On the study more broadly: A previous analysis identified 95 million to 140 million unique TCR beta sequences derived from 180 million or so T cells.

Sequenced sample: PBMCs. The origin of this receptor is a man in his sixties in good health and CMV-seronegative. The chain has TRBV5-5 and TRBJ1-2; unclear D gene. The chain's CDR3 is CASSSQASNYGYTF. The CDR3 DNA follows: TGTGCCAGCAGTTCCCAGGCCTCTAACTATGGCTACACCTTC.